Listed below are T cell receptor beta chains from one sample, sequenced in a study of cytomegalovirus exposure and HLA in healthy donors. Sequencing was performed with immunoSEQ multiplex PCR; in TCRdb, only in-frame clones are kept and a portion is missing. This sample has fewer than 200,000 clones, with 55% to 70% found just once. Material for sequencing was PBMCs. The receptors were gathered from a woman aged 40-49 years in good health and CMV-seropositive. The CDR3 runs from the conserved cysteine through the conserved F or W. Fields, in order: clone size, V gene, D gene, J gene, CDR3 length, CDR3 DNA, CDR3 protein. D genes are given only for firm matches. The size of a clone is reported for some rows only, either as once, few or many, or as a class for expanded clones.

size: few; V: TRBV7-2; D: -; J: TRBJ1-5; length: 15; DNA: TGTGCCAGCAGCCTACAGGGCCGTGGCAATCAGCCCCAGCATTTT; CDR3: CASSLQGRGNQPQHF
size: once; V: TRBV6-6; D: -; J: TRBJ1-2; length: 14; DNA: TGTGCCAGCAGTTACGATCAGGGCCTCTATGGCTACACCTTC; CDR3: CASSYDQGLYGYTF
size: once; V: TRBV19; D: TRBD1; J: TRBJ1-2; length: 17; DNA: TGTGCCAGTAGTATTCTCCGGGACAGGGACCTACGTAGGGGCTACACCTTC; CDR3: CASSILRDRDLRRGYTF
size: -; V: TRBV29-1; D: -; J: TRBJ2-5; length: 12; DNA: TGCAGCGTTCGGGGCGGGGACGAGACCCAGTACTTC; CDR3: CSVRGGDETQYF
size: -; V: TRBV18; D: TRBD2; J: TRBJ2-3; length: 18; DNA: TGTGCCAGCTCACCATCCATGACTAGCGGGGGGAGCACAGATACGCAGTATTTT; CDR3: CASSPSMTSGGSTDTQYF
size: -; V: TRBV27; D: -; J: TRBJ2-2; length: 17; DNA: TGTGCCAGCAGCCATCAAGGGCGGGACCTAGAATTGGGGGAGCTGTTTTTT; CDR3: CASSHQGRDLELGELFF
size: -; V: TRBV7-9; D: -; J: TRBJ2-7; length: 13; DNA: TGTGCCAGCAGCTTTCAGGGGCGCTACGAGCAGTACTTC; CDR3: CASSFQGRYEQYF
size: -; V: TRBV9; D: -; J: TRBJ2-2; length: 17; DNA: TGTGCCAGCAGCGTAGACACTGGAGGGTATCGTACCGGGGAGCTGTTTTTT; CDR3: CASSVDTGGYRTGELFF
size: -; V: TRBV9; D: -; J: TRBJ2-2; length: 15; DNA: TGTGCCAGCAGCCCTCAAGTGGGGGGTACCGGGGAGCTGTTTTTT; CDR3: CASSPQVGGTGELFF
size: -; V: TRBV19; D: -; J: TRBJ2-1; length: 15; DNA: TGTGCCAGTAATCCGCAGGGCGGAGCCTACAATGAGCAGTTCTTC; CDR3: CASNPQGGAYNEQFF
size: few; V: TRBV7-3; D: -; J: TRBJ1-3; length: 15; DNA: TGTGCCAGCAGCTTAACAGGAGACTCTGGAAACACCATATATTTT; CDR3: CASSLTGDSGNTIYF
size: -; V: TRBV28; D: -; J: TRBJ2-7; length: 17; DNA: TGTGCCAGCAGTTTAGCCTCGGGAGCGGAATGGATCCACGAGCAGTACTTC; CDR3: CASSLASGAEWIHEQYF
size: -; V: TRBV13; D: TRBD1; J: TRBJ2-7; length: 15; DNA: TGTGCCAGCACCCTGGGAAACAGGGGTTCCTACGAGCAGTACTTC; CDR3: CASTLGNRGSYEQYF
size: -; V: TRBV11-3; D: -; J: TRBJ2-3; length: 11; DNA: TGTGCCAGCGGAGAGGGAGATACGCAGTATTTT; CDR3: CASGEGDTQYF
size: few; V: TRBV7-2; D: TRBD2; J: TRBJ2-3; length: 16; DNA: TGTGCCAGCAGCTGGGCTAGCGGGGGCAACACAGATACGCAGTATTTT; CDR3: CASSWASGGNTDTQYF
size: -; V: TRBV5-1; D: -; J: TRBJ2-3; length: 14; DNA: TGCGCCAGCAGCGCCCGGGGACACACAGATACGCAGTATTTT; CDR3: CASSARGHTDTQYF
size: few; V: TRBV7-9; D: -; J: TRBJ2-2; length: 18; DNA: TGTGCCAGCAGCTTGTTTACAGTGTCCGTCGCGAACACCGGGGAGCTGTTTTTT; CDR3: CASSLFTVSVANTGELFF
size: -; V: TRBV6-4; D: -; J: TRBJ1-1; length: 16; DNA: TGTGCCAGCAGTCCCTCGGGAGGGGCCCTGAACACTGAAGCTTTCTTT; CDR3: CASSPSGGALNTEAFF